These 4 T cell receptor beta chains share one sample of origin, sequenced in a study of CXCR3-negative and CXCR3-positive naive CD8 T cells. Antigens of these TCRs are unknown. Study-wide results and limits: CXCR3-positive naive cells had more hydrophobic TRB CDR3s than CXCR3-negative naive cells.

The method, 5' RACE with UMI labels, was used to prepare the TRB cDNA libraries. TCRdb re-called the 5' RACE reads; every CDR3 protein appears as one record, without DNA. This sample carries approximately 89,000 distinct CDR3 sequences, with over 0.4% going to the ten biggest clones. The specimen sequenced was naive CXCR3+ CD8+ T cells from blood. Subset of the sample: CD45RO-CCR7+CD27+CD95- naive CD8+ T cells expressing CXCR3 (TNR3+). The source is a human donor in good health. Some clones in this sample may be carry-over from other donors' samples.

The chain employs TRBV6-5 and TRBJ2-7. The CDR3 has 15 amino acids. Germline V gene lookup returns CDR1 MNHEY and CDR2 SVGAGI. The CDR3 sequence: CASSYPGQESYEQYF.

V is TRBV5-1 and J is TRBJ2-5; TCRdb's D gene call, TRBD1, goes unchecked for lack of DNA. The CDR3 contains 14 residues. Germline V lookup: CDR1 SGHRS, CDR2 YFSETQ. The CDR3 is CASSLGDAQETQYF.

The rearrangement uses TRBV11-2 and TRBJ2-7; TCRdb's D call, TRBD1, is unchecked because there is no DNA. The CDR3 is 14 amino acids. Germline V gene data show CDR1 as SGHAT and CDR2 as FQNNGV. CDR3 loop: CASKPGTDPYEQYF.

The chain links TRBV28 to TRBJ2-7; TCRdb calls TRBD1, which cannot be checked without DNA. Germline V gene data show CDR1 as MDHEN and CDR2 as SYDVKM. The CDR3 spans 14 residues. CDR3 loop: CASSPGTDSYEQYF.